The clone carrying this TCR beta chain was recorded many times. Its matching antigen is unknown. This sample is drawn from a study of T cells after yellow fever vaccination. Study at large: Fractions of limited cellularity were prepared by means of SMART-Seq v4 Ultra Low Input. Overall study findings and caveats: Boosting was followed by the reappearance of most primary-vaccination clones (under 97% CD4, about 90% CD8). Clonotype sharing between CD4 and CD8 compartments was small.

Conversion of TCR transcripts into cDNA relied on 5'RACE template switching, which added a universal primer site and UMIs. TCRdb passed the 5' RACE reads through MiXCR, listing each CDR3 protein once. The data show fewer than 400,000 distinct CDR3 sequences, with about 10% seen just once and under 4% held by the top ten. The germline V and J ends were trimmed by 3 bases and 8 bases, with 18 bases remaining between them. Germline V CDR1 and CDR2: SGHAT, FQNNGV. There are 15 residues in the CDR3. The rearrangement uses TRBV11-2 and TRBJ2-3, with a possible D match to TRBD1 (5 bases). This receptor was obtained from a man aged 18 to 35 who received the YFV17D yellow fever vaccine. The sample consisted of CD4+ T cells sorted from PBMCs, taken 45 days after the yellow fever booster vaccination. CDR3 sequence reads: CASSFGAPGFGTQYF. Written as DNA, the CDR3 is TGTGCCAGCAGCTTTGGGGCTCCAGGTTTCGGTACGCAGTATTTT.